This T cell receptor beta chain comes out of a study of OX40 agonist ivuxolimab in advanced cancers. Overall study: Averaging around 60 years in age, with a range of about 23 to 90, the cohort was about 83% male. General observations from the study: Antigen specificity was not determined for the expanded peripheral T cells. Clonal expansion among partial responders at 0.1-3.0 mg/kg ranked near the lowest. CD4+ and CD8+ T cells in blood underwent clonal expansion by week 6 at 0.1 to 3.0 mg/kg.

Clones were sequenced by immunoSEQ multiplex PCR, and TCRdb holds only the in-frame ones, with some missing. This table holds 70,000 to 90,000 clones, around 87% found once. A note on this clone: Antigen unknown.

Germline loops: CDR1 SQVTM, CDR2 ANQGSEA. Trimming pared 4 bases from V and 8 bases from J, leaving 3 bases between. The CDR3 length is 9 residues. The sequenced sample was CD4+ or CD8+ T cells sorted from blood, obtained in a trial of the OX40 agonist ivuxolimab. The rearrangement joins TRBV29-1 to TRBJ2-1, with D unclear. The TCR was taken from an adult with an advanced solid tumor such as melanoma, head and neck, liver or kidney cancer. The CDR3 sequence is CSVGDEQFF. The CDR3 region has the DNA TGCAGCGTTGGGGATGAGCAGTTCTTC.